The 8 T cell receptor beta chains listed next were all sequenced from one sample in a study of cytomegalovirus exposure and HLA in healthy donors. PCR primers comprised 60 Vbeta and 13 Jbeta primers. Libraries were prepared by immunoSEQ multiplex PCR; TCRdb keeps only in-frame clonotypes and omits some of them. The sample has about 190,000 clones, about an eighth seen once. Source material: PBMCs. The receptors derive from a man aged 50 or older in good health and CMV-seropositive.

The J gene is TRBJ2-7, the V gene TRBV5-1; possible D gene TRBD1, 6 bases. Trimming took off 3 bases at V and 6 bases at J, with 16 bases between the two ends. CDR1 and CDR2 from the germline V gene are SGHRS and YFSETQ. The CDR3 length is 14 residues. CDR3 sequence (DNA): TGCGCCAGCAGCTCCATGGGGCAGGGGTCCGAGCAGTACTTC. It specifies CASSSMGQGSEQYF.

This clone has a handful of counts. J is TRBJ1-4 and V is TRBV4-2; tentatively, D is TRBD1 (5 bases). Germline V CDR1 and CDR2: LGHNA, YNFKEQ. Trimming shortened V by 1 base and J by 4 bases, and 10 bases separated the two germline ends. This CDR3 comprises 15 residues. Written as DNA, the CDR3 is TGTGCCAGCAGCCAAGTTGTGGGACTTAATGAAAAACTGTTTTTT. Translated: CASSQVVGLNEKLFF.

This clone has a handful of counts. The chain employs TRBV18 and TRBJ2-7, with TRBD1 identical over 7 bases. Trimming cost V 5 bases and J 4 bases; bases outside gene matches: 8. This CDR3 is 14 amino acids long. From germline, CDR1 is KGHSH and CDR2 LQKENI. The CDR3 loop reads CASSRSRTGYEQYV. CDR3 bases: TGTGCCAGCTCAAGATCCCGGACAGGATACGAGCAGTACGTC.

This clone was counted only a few times. V and J are TRBV28 and TRBJ2-3; the match to TRBD2 covers 8 bases. The V gene's germline CDR1 is MDHEN and CDR2 SYDVKM. V trimming: 9 bases; J trimming: 5 bases; junction bases outside the gene matches: 10. The CDR3 is 14 amino acids. The CDR3 region is CASKDGGGLDTQYF. CDR3 nucleotides: TGTGCCAGTAAGGACGGGGGGGGCCTAGATACGCAGTATTTT.

This clone was counted between two and nine times. The chain combines TRBV5-8 with TRBJ1-1; 9 bases map to TRBD1. Germline CDR1 SGHTS, CDR2 YDEGEE. V lost 4 bases and J lost 2; bases outside the gene matches: 9. This CDR3 is built from 16 residues. The CDR3 nucleotides are TGTGCCAGCAGCGGGGGGGACAGGGAGATCAACACTGAAGCTTTCTTT. Residues: CASSGGDREINTEAFF.

The gene calls are TRBV18 and TRBJ2-5, with 8 positions matching TRBD2. The germline V gene has CDR1 KGHSH and CDR2 LQKENI. Trimming cost V 5 bases and J 5 bases; bases outside gene matches: 7. This CDR3 region has 14 residues. In nucleotides, the CDR3 is TGTGCCAGCTCATCGGGACTAGGGTCTGAGACCCAGTACTTC. Its translation is CASSSGLGSETQYF.

V usage is TRBV30 and J usage is TRBJ1-6, with D perhaps TRBD1 (5 bases). Trimming shortened V by 0 bases and J by 7 bases, and 10 bases separated the two germline ends. CDR1 GTSNPN and CDR2 SVGIG come from the germline V gene (reference sequence). The CDR3 is 14 amino acids. The chain's CDR3 is CAWSVRGRNSPLHF. As DNA, the CDR3 is TGTGCCTGGAGTGTACGGGGGAGGAATTCACCCCTCCACTTT.

The V call is TRBV7-2, the J call TRBJ1-1; tentative D call: TRBD1 (5 bases). Germline-derived CDR1 and CDR2 are SGHTA and FQGNSA. Trimming took off 4 bases at V and 4 bases at J, with 16 bases between the two ends. The CDR3 extends over 15 amino acids. CDR3 DNA sequence: TGTGCCAGCAGCTCCTTTCAGGGCGGAAGCACTGAAGCTTTCTTT. This codes for CASSSFQGGSTEAFF.